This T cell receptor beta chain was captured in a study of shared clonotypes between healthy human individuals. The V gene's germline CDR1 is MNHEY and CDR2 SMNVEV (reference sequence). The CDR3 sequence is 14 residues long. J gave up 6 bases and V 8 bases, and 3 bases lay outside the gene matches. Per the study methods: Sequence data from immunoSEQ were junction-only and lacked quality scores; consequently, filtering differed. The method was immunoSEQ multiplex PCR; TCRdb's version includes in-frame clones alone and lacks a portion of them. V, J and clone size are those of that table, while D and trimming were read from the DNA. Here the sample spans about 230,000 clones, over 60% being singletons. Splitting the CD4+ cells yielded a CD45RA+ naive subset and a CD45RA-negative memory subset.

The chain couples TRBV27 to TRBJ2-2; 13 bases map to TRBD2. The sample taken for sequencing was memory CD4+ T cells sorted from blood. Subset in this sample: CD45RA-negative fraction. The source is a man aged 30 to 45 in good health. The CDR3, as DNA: TGTGCCAGCCGGACTAGCGGGAGAGCCGGGGAGCTGTTTTTT. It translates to CASRTSGRAGELFF.